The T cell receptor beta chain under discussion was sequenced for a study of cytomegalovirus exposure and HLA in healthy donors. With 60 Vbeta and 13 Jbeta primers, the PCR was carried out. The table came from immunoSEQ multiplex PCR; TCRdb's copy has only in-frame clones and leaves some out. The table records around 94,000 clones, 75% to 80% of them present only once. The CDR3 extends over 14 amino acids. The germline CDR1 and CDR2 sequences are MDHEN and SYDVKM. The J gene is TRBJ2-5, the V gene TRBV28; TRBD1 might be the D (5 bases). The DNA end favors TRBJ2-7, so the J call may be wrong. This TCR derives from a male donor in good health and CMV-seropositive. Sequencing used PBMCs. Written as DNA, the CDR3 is TGTGCCAGCAGTTTCCAGGGTTACGGTTACGAGCAGTACTTC. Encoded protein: CASSFQGYGYEQYF.